This T cell receptor beta chain stems from a study of shared clonotypes between healthy human individuals. Germline lookup yields CDR1 KGHSH and CDR2 LQKENI. With 0 bases removed from V and 6 bases from J, the gap between germline ends came to 9 bases. CDR3 size: 14 residues. Negatively enriched CD4+ T cells were divided by CD45RA into naive and memory. Produced via immunoSEQ multiplex PCR; TCRdb's table is partial and in-frame only. The table shows 2 million to 2.5 million clones, with approximately 94% occurring only once. The sample was naive CD4+ T cells sorted from blood. Sample subset: CD45RA+ positively selected. The sequence was collected from a man younger than 30 in good health. The rearrangement links TRBV18 to TRBJ1-5; TRBD1 is a possible D gene (5 bases). The CDR3 region is CASSPPGDGQPQHF. In DNA form, the CDR3 reads TGTGCCAGCTCACCACCCGGGGACGGTCAGCCCCAGCATTTT. The complete variable domain, with remaining parts taken from reference TRBV18 and TRBJ1-5, reads NAGVMQNPRHLVRRRGQEARLRCSPMKGHSHVYWYRQLPEEGLKFMVYLQKENIIDESGMPKERFSAEFPKEGPSILRIQQVVRGDSAAYFCASSPPGDGQPQHFGDGTRLSIL.